In this sample, the clone carrying this T cell receptor beta chain turned up a few times. Antigen unknown. Germline V gene lookup returns CDR1 MNHNS and CDR2 SASEGT. CDR3 length: 15 amino acids. V dropped 7 bases and J dropped 4 bases, with 19 bases sitting between them. Using immunoSEQ multiplex PCR, the repertoire was profiled, and TCRdb retains in-frame clones only, with some absent. The table has roughly 280,000 clones, around 85% seen once. The data derive from a study of cytomegalovirus exposure and HLA in healthy donors. About the research overall: It was reported in a later analysis that the same platform had been used for the 120 validation repertoires as for the roughly 700 first-cohort repertoires. The study, taken as a whole, reports: TCR clusters originating in the first cohort tended to co-occur in the 110 or so validation repertoires, according to a later analysis. Most TCR sequences proved rare, with some public TCRs found in many donors.

It was the approximately 120-subject validation cohort, separate from the approximately 680-subject first cohort, to which the donors belonged. V is TRBV6-1 and J is TRBJ1-1, with D possibly TRBD1 on 5 matching bases. This receptor was identified in a woman younger than 35 in good health and CMV-seronegative. The sequenced sample was PBMCs. The CDR3 protein is CASTPGGREGTEAFF. DNA for the CDR3: TGTGCCAGCACCCCGGGCGGCAGGGAGGGCACTGAAGCTTTCTTT.